This T cell receptor beta chain came from a study of T cells in Graves' hyperthyroidism and ophthalmopathy (dated by TCRdb to between 2018 and 2021). About the full investigation: Peripheral blood samples were taken at initial diagnosis, before any treatment was given. To identify distinguishing TCR V-J signatures, a discovery cohort of some 99 patients was used, comprising roughly 45 with Graves' ophthalmopathy and some 60 with stable Graves' hyperthyroidism. Prospective prediction of ophthalmopathy was tested in an independent validation cohort consisting of 18 hyperthyroidism patients and over 15 patients who later progressed to ophthalmopathy. The 80 to 100 discovery patients were randomly divided into training and test sets at a 7:3 ratio. In addition, the study compared T-cell repertoires in thyroid tissue and in blood from six Graves' hyperthyroidism patients. Following sampling, methimazole starting at 30 mg daily was given to hyperthyroidism patients, and high-dose intravenous methylprednisolone was given to ophthalmopathy patients. According to the paper, TCR Vbeta CDR3 sequencing was carried out on 135 peripheral blood samples, which came from around 43 ophthalmopathy, under 85 hyperthyroidism and roughly 17 progressor patients. The research as a whole found: A 13 V-J signature model separated ophthalmopathy from stable hyperthyroidism, with approximately 86% sensitivity and 81% to 83% specificity in cross-validation and 80%/75% in testing. Sample size was not statistically predetermined, and blinding of investigators to group allocation was not performed. In validation, progression to ophthalmopathy was predicted by the model with 55% to 71% sensitivity and 72% to 85% specificity, a median of around 5.9 months before onset. Blood samples also contained most of the expanded thyroid clonotypes (frequency above 0.001), which suggests that blood repertoires may reflect thyroid immune responses.

Stable Graves' hyperthyroidism was defined as the absence of progression to ophthalmopathy over 18 months of follow-up. Hyperthyroidism patients were newly diagnosed, with disease duration under 2 months, and aged 18 to 65 years. Patients with uncontrolled infections, other autoimmune diseases, pregnancy or lactation were excluded. Diagnoses relied on clinical symptoms, serum thyroxine and TRAb, thyroid ultrasound and orbital computed tomography. PBMCs were separated from roughly 9.3 ml of fresh peripheral blood using Ficoll-Paque density gradient centrifugation. Trizol reagent was used to extract total RNA, and RNA quality was then checked on an Agilent 2100 Bioanalyzer. TCR beta CDR3 regions were amplified from RNA transcripts. The TCR CDR3 was subjected to a first round of RT-PCR using the HTBI primer set and the Qiagen OneStep RT-PCR kit. Libraries were constructed in a second round of multiplex PCR, after which size selection and purification were performed. The libraries were sequenced on an Illumina HiSeq2000 using paired-end 100 bp reads. As for the authors' bioinformatics: SOAPnuke was used to process the raw data, removing reads that contained adapters or uncalled bases, had a mean Phred below 15, or lacked an exact match to the constant primer or identifier. COPE v1.2.5 was used to merge the high-quality paired reads, and each unique nucleotide sequence was defined as a clonotype. Clonotypes were aligned to IMGT TRBV, TRBD and TRBJ reference segments using MiTCR v1.1. The analysis was restricted to V-J combinations with a frequency above 0.0001, which together covered about 99% of the repertoires. A TCS score was defined as the ratio between F50 (clonal expansion) and ExV (chaos), using BLOSUM62-based TCRdist between CDR3 peptides within each V-J. Welch's t-statistics and random forest reduced roughly 530 V-J features to around 14, which were used in a naive Bayes classifier (R e1071). The similarity between thyroid and blood repertoires was quantified using the Morisita-Horn index. The raw public data were reprocessed by TCRdb itself: fastp quality trimming at Q25, MiXCR clonotype calling, in-frame beta chains only. Every CDR3 protein is listed once, alongside the most common genes and DNA of its rows. It is TCRdb's table, rather than the study itself, that gives the V and J calls and clone size. The sample contains hundreds of thousands of distinct CDR3 sequences, roughly 40% of them found a single time. The top ten clonotypes cover 7.5% to 9.5% of the sample.

This clonotype was observed many times. No cognate antigen has been identified for it. There are no base qualities to consult, and no much larger clone falls within one base. The CDR3 has 12 amino acids, counting the end cysteine and phenylalanine. Here the CDR3 DNA is all that survives: 36 bases in frame from base 1. CDR1 and CDR2, per the germline V gene, are SQVTM and ANQGSEA. Trimming removed 7 bases from V and 1 base from J, leaving 10 bases between the germline ends. The sequence derives from a man between 18 and 29 years old with Graves' hyperthyroidism. The chain joins TRBV29-1 to TRBJ1-1, with the D gene call left open. What was sequenced was blood. The bases read TGCAGCGCCCCCGAAGGGAACACTGAAGCTTTCTTT. Translated, it reads CSAPEGNTEAFF.